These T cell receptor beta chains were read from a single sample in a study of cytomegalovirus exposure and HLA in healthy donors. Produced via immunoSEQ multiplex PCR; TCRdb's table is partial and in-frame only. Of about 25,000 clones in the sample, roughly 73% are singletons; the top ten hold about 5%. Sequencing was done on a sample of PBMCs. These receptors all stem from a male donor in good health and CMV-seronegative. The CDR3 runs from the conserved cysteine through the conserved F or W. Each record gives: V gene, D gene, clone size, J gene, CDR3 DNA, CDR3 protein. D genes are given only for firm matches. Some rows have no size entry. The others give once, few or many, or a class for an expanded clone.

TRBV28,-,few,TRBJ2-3,TGTGCCAGCACCCGGCAGGGTACAGATACGCAGTATTTT,CASTRQGTDTQYF
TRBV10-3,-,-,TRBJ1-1,TGTGCCATCTGCGGAGGCACTGAAGCTTTCTTT,CAICGGTEAFF
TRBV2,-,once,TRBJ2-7,TGTGCCAGCAATAGGCCGGGAGAAAGCCACGAGCAGTACTTC,CASNRPGESHEQYF
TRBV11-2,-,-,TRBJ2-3,TGTGCCAGCAGCTCTTCGGGGGATACGCAGTATTTT,CASSSSGDTQYF
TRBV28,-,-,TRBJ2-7,TGTGCCAGCAGTCACAGCTCCTACGAGCAGTACTTC,CASSHSSYEQYF
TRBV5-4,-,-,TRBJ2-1,TGTGCCAGCAGCTTTACTAGCAGTGAGCAGTTCTTC,CASSFTSSEQFF
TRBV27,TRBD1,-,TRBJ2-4,TGTGCCAGCAGTTTAATGGGACAGGGCGGGAAAAACATTCAGTACTTC,CASSLMGQGGKNIQYF
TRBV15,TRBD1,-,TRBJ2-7,TGTGCCACCAGCAGAGATGGGACAGGGGTTTACGAGCAGTACTTC,CATSRDGTGVYEQYF
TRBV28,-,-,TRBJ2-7,TGTGCCAGCAGTTCCCAGGGGTCCTCGTACGAGCAGTACTTC,CASSSQGSSYEQYF
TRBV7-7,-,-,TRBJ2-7,TGTGCTAGCAGCTTAGCAGGAGCTCGGGAGCAGTACTTC,CASSLAGAREQYF
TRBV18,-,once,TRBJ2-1,TGTGCCAGCTCATTACCGGGTATCACCCTTCGCCGGTTCTTC,CASSLPGITLRRFF
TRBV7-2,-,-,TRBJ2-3,TGTGCCAGCAGCCTTTCGGCGGGGGCCGTACCTACAGATACGCAGTATTTT,CASSLSAGAVPTDTQYF
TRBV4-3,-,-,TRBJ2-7,TGCGCCAGCAGCCAAGACGAGTCCGGGTACGAGCAGTACTTC,CASSQDESGYEQYF
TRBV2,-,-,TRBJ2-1,TGTGCCAGCGCAGGAGGGCCGGGCAATGAGCAGTTCTTC,CASAGGPGNEQFF
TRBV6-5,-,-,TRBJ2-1,TGTGCCAGCAGTCTTATTCTGGGAGCAAGTGAGCAGTTCTTC,CASSLILGASEQFF
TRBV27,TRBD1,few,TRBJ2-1,TGTGCCAGCAGTTACATCGAGGGGGCTAATGAGCAGTTCTTC,CASSYIEGANEQFF
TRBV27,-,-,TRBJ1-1,TGTGCCAGCAGTTGGGGGCCGAACACTGAAGCTTTCTTT,CASSWGPNTEAFF
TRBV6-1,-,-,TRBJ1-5,TGTGCCAGCAGTGCTGAAGCAGGGTCGGGCGCTCAGCCCCAGCATTTT,CASSAEAGSGAQPQHF
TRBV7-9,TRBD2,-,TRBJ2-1,TGTGCCAGCAGCTTAGGGACTAGCGGGAGCGATGAGCAGTTCTTC,CASSLGTSGSDEQFF
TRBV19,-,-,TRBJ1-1,TGTGCCAGTAGTACGCTAGTCGAGTACACTGAAGCTTTCTTT,CASSTLVEYTEAFF
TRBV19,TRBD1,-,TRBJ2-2,TGTGCCAGTAGTGTGGGACAGGGGCCCACCGGGGAGCTGTTTTTT,CASSVGQGPTGELFF
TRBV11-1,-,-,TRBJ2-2,TGTGCCAGCAGCTTAGCGGGCAACGAAATCGGGGAGCTGTTTTTT,CASSLAGNEIGELFF
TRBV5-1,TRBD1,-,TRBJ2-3,TGCGCCAGCAGCTTGGCCACAGGGGCCGATACGCAGTATTTT,CASSLATGADTQYF
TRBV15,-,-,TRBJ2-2,TGTGCCACCAGCAGCTCAAGCCGCGGGGCCGCCGGGGAGCTGTTTTTT,CATSSSSRGAAGELFF
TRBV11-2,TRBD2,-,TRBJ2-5,TGTGCCAGCAGCCTCGGACTAGCGGGGGTTCAAGAGACCCAGTACTTC,CASSLGLAGVQETQYF
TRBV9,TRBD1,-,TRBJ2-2,TGTGCCAGCAGCGCCCCGGGACAGGGGGCTGCCGGGGAGCTGTTTTTT,CASSAPGQGAAGELFF
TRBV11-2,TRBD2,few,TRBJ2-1,TGTGCCAGCAGCTCCCTGGCTAGCGGGAGGGTCGACCCTGAGCAGTTCTTC,CASSSLASGRVDPEQFF
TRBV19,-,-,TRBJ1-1,TGTGCCAGTAGCCCAGACAGGTCCTTGAACACTGAAGCTTTCTTT,CASSPDRSLNTEAFF
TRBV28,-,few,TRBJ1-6,TGTGCCAGCAGTTTCGACAGGTGGAATTCACCCCTCCACTTT,CASSFDRWNSPLHF
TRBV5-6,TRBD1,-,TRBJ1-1,TGTGCCAGCAGCTCCGGGACAGGGGGCGGCACTGAAGCTTTCTTT,CASSSGTGGGTEAFF
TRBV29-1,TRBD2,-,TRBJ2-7,TGCAGCGTTGAATATCCGGGACTAGCGGGAGTGGACGAGCAGTACTTC,CSVEYPGLAGVDEQYF
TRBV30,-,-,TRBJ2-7,TGTGCCTGGCGACGGGGGAAAGGGTACGAGCAGTACTTC,CAWRRGKGYEQYF
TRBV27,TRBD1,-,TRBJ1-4,TGTGCCAGCAGTTCCGGGACAGGCGATGAAAAACTGTTTTTT,CASSSGTGDEKLFF
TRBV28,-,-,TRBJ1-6,TGTGCCAGCACCCTGGACAGATATAATTCACCCCTCCACTTT,CASTLDRYNSPLHF
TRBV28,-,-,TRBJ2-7,TGTGCCAGCACCGACGGAGGGGTCGGCGAGCAGTACTTC,CASTDGGVGEQYF
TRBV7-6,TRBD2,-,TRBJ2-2,TGTGCCAGCAGCTTTAGCGGGGGGAACACCGGGGAGCTGTTTTTT,CASSFSGGNTGELFF
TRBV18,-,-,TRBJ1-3,TGTGCCAGCTCACCAGTTTTGAGCTCTGGAAACACCATATATTTT,CASSPVLSSGNTIYF
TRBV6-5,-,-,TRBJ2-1,TGTGCCAGCAGCCCGTCGGGTGGGAATGAGCAGTTCTTC,CASSPSGGNEQFF
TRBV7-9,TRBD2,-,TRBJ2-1,TGTGCCAGCAGCTCCAACCGGGCCACCGGGGAGGGCTACAATGAGCAGTTCTTC,CASSSNRATGEGYNEQFF
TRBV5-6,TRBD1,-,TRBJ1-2,TGTGCCAGCAGCTTGGGGGACAGAGACTATGGCTACACCTTC,CASSLGDRDYGYTF
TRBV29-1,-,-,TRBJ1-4,TGCAGCGTTGAAGCGCCAGCAACTAATGAAAAACTGTTTTTT,CSVEAPATNEKLFF
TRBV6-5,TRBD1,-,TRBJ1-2,TGTGCCAGCAGTAAAGGACAGGGCGGTGGCTACACCTTC,CASSKGQGGGYTF
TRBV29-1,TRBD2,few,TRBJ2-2,TGCAGCGTTTCGGACCGACTAGCGGGACACCGAACGAACACCGGGGAGCTGTTTTTT,CSVSDRLAGHRTNTGELFF